This TCR beta chain stems from a study of OX40 agonist ivuxolimab in advanced cancers. Assay: immunoSEQ multiplex PCR; the TCRdb copy retains only in-frame clones and omits some. The sample records around 77,000 clones, over 85% being singletons. Trimming removed 3 bases from V and 7 bases from J; junction bases left unmatched: 8. The CDR3 runs 15 residues. Germline V gives CDR1 SGHVS, CDR2 FNYEAQ. The chain employs TRBV7-6 and TRBJ2-2; 7 bases align to TRBD2. This clonotype was obtained from an adult with an advanced solid tumor such as melanoma, head and neck, liver or kidney cancer. This material consisted of CD4+ or CD8+ T cells sorted from blood, taken in a trial of the OX40 agonist ivuxolimab. The CDR3, as DNA: TGTGCCAGCAGCTTCGGGACTACTCTGAGCGGGGAGCTGTTTTTT. It yields the protein CASSFGTTLSGELFF.